These 2 T cell receptor beta chains share one sample of origin, sequenced in a study of long-term antiretroviral therapy in people with HIV. Sequencing used immunoSEQ v3.0 at survey level. Sequenced by immunoSEQ multiplex PCR; TCRdb stores in-frame clones only, minus some. The sample holds roughly 15,000 clones, 76% seen once. The source material was unsorted PBMCs, sampled 3.1 years after starting antiretroviral therapy. These TCRs come from a man aged 40-49 years with HIV.

V gene TRBV2 combines with J gene TRBJ1-5, with 7 bases matching TRBD1. The ends lost 6 bases at V and 7 bases at J; junction bases unmatched: 9. Germline CDR1 is SNHLY and CDR2 is FYNNEI. This CDR3 is built from 14 residues. The CDR3 bases are TGTGCCAGCAGACTTCAGGGGGACGGACAGCCCCAGCATTTT. This gives the protein CASRLQGDGQPQHF.

V usage is TRBV5-1 and J usage is TRBJ1-3; D gene ambiguous. The CDR3 length is 15 residues. From germline, CDR1 is SGHRS and CDR2 YFSETQ. Trimming took 1 base from V and 4 from J, leaving 12 bases between them. CDR3 sequence reads: CASSLYGEAGNTIYF. Written as DNA, the CDR3 is TGCGCCAGCAGCTTGTACGGGGAGGCGGGAAACACCATATATTTT.